This entry concerns a single T cell receptor (beta chain). Its target is unknown. The sample originates from a study of cytomegalovirus exposure and HLA in healthy donors. Study at large: The same platform used for the approximately 700 first-cohort repertoires was also used for the 120 or so validation repertoires, as a later analysis reported. Study findings and constraints: Rarity held for most TCR sequences, but there were some public TCRs that occurred in many donors. Listed as cytomegalovirus-associated were 164 TCR beta chains.

The repertoire was sequenced with immunoSEQ multiplex PCR; TCRdb's copy has only in-frame clones and lacks some. The sample contains about 44,000 clones, 93% of which appear only once. Germline V gives CDR1 MRHNA, CDR2 SNTAGT. The CDR3 extends over 16 amino acids. The J segment lost 0 bases and the V segment lost 6 bases, leaving 8 bases of the junction unmatched. Sequencing used PBMCs. This chain uses TRBV6-4 with TRBJ1-3; 7 bases map to TRBD1. The TCR comes from a woman aged 18 to 35 in good health and CMV-seronegative. In nucleotides, the CDR3 is TGTGCCAGCAGACCGATGACAGGGAACTCTGGAAACACCATATATTTT. Translation gives CASRPMTGNSGNTIYF.